This T cell receptor beta chain emerged from a study of T-cell reconstitution after alpha-beta-depleted transplantation in children. This clonotype was recorded a few times. Its antigen is not identified. This CDR3 has 15 residues. CDR1 SGHVS and CDR2 FNYEAQ come from the germline V gene. The junction had 3 bases not matched to a gene; V was cut back by 2 bases and J by 3 bases. Using unique molecular identifiers, the investigators prepared the TCRbeta library. TCRdb itself ran the PCR reads through MiXCR, one entry per CDR3 protein. This table has 800,000 to 1,000,000 distinct CDR3 sequences, roughly 29% appearing once. Whole-study results and caveats: When one year had passed after transplant, most T-cell counts and diversity came from newly produced T cells. It was reported that alpha-beta T cells came from several hundred expanded graft clones (about two months after transplant). From surviving recipient T cells and thymic progenitors came the high day-60 TCRbeta diversity observed in some patients.

This sample comprised PBMCs, mostly from graft donor cells, obtained 360 days after TCRalphabeta/CD19-depleted stem cell transplant. This chain links TRBV7-6 with TRBJ2-5, with 10 positions matching TRBD2. The clonotype was recovered from a boy in the first two years of life who had a stem cell transplant for SCID, so the T cells may come from the graft donor. CDR3: CASSLMGTSEETQYF. The CDR3 bases are TGTGCCAGCAGCTTAATGGGGACTAGCGAAGAGACCCAGTACTTC.